The 8 T cell receptor beta chains listed next were all sequenced from one sample in a study of cytomegalovirus exposure and HLA in healthy donors. PCR used 60 Vbeta primers and 13 Jbeta primers. Data came from immunoSEQ multiplex PCR; TCRdb stores just in-frame clones and leaves some out. The sample has about 160,000 clones; around 88% are singletons. Sequences were obtained from PBMCs. Receptors originate from a young woman in good health and CMV-seronegative.

The V call is TRBV6-5, the J call TRBJ1-6, with 9 bases fitting TRBD1. CDR3 length equals 15 residues. Looked up from germline, CDR1 is MNHEY and CDR2 is SVGAGI. The V gene end was trimmed by 4 bases and the J gene end by 5 bases; junction bases not matched to a gene: 3. In DNA, the CDR3 is TGTGCCAGCAGTTTTGACAGGGGGAATAATTCACCCCTCCACTTT. Residues: CASSFDRGNNSPLHF.

The genes are TRBV19 and TRBJ1-1; 8 positions match TRBD1. The CDR3 sequence is 13 residues long. Trimming cost V 3 bases and J 7 bases; bases outside gene matches: 4. Germline CDR1 reads LNHDA; CDR2 reads SQIVND (reference sequence). The CDR3 here is CASSIPDRVEAFF. The DNA for the CDR3 is TGTGCCAGTAGTATCCCGGACAGGGTTGAAGCTTTCTTT.

The CDR3 DNA sequence: TGCAGCGTTGTGGGGCTCGCCTCCTACGAGCAGTACTTC. It specifies CSVVGLASYEQYF. The rearrangement uses TRBV29-1 and TRBJ2-5, with a weak D call TRBD1 (5 bases). The end of the DNA is better explained by TRBJ2-7, so the J call may be wrong. Germline CDR1 and CDR2: SQVTM and ANQGSEA. The CDR3 spans 13 residues.

CDR3 loop: CASSLDGVAYEQYF. The CDR3 DNA reads as TGCGCCAGCAGCTTGGACGGGGTCGCCTACGAGCAGTACTTC. This chain uses TRBV5-1 with TRBJ2-7, with a possible D match to TRBD2 (5 bases). Germline V gives CDR1 SGHRS, CDR2 YFSETQ. Deletions cut 0 bases from V and 2 bases from J, with 9 bases between. The CDR3 loop spans 14 amino acids.

The V gene is TRBV5-4, the J gene TRBJ1-3, with 7 bases that match TRBD1. J was trimmed by 3 bases and V by 5 bases; bases with no gene match: 2. The length of the CDR3 is 13 residues. Germline V gene data show CDR1 as SGHNT and CDR2 as YYREEE (reference sequence). DNA for the CDR3: TGTGCCAGCAGAGGGACAGTTGGAAACACCATATATTTT. Protein sequence: CASRGTVGNTIYF.

The chain uses TRBV11-2 and TRBJ2-1; TRBD2 matches at 13 bases. CDR1 and CDR2 from the germline V gene are SGHAT and FQNNGV. The CDR3 contains 19 residues. The trim removed 7 bases at V and 1 base at J, leaving 13 bases unmatched. The CDR3 DNA follows: TGTGCCAGCATACTACCGGGACTAGCGGGGCCACCGTCCTACAATGAGCAGTTCTTC. It is translated as CASILPGLAGPPSYNEQFF.

V usage is TRBV14 and J usage is TRBJ1-6, with D possibly TRBD1 on 5 matching bases. CDR3 size: 13 residues. V lost 3 bases, J lost 7 bases, and 7 bases lay in between. The V gene's germline CDR1 is SGHDN and CDR2 FVKESK. The CDR3 region has the DNA TGTGCCAGCAGCCATTCAGGGAATTCACCCCTCCACTTT. This codes for CASSHSGNSPLHF.

CDR3 region: CASSPKLINYGYTF. The CDR3 region has the DNA TGTGCCAGCTCACCAAAGCTTATCAACTATGGCTACACCTTC. V and J are TRBV18 and TRBJ1-2; no clear D. The germline CDR1 and CDR2 sequences are KGHSH and LQKENI. The CDR3 spans 14 residues. V lost 2 bases, J lost 2 bases, and 9 bases lay in between.